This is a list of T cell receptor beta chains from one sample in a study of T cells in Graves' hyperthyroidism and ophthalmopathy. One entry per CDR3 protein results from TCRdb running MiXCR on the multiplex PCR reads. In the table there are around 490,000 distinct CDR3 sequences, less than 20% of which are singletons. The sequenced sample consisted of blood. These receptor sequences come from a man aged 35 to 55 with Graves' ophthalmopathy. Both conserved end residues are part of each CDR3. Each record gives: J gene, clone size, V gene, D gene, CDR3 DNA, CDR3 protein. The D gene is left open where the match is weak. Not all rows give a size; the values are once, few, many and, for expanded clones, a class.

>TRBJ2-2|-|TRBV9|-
TGTGCCAGCACCAAACGGACTGCCGGGGAGCTGTTTTTT
CASTKRTAGELFF
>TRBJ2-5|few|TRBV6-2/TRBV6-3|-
TGTGCCAGCAGTTACTCGAGATGGGAGACCCAGTACTTC
CASSYSRWETQYF
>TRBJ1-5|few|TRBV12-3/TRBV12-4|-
TGTGCCAGCAGTTCGGACAGCTATAGCAATCAGCCCCAGCATTTT
CASSSDSYSNQPQHF
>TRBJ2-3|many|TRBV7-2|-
TGTGCCAGCAGGACGTCCTGGGCTAGCACAGATACGCAGTATTTT
CASRTSWASTDTQYF
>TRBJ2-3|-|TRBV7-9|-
TGTGCCAGCAGCCCCCCCGGGTGGCGGGATGCAGATACGCAGTATTTT
CASSPPGWRDADTQYF
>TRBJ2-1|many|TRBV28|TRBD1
TGTGCCACCCTCTTACGGGACAGGCTTAACAATGAGCAGTTCTTC
CATLLRDRLNNEQFF
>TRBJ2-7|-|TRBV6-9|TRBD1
TGTGCCAGCAGTTCTCCGGGACAGGGCTTCGAGCAGTACTTC
CASSSPGQGFEQYF
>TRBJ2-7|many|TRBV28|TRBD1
TGTGCCAGCAGCCTCCCGGGACAGGGGAGGTACGAGCAGTACTTC
CASSLPGQGRYEQYF
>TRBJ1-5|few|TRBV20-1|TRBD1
TGCAGTGCAAAGTCCCTTGGGAGGGGGCATCAGCCCCAGCATTTT
CSAKSLGRGHQPQHF
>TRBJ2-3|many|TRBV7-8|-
TGTGCCAGCAGCTTAGCCCGCACAGATACGCAGTATTTT
CASSLARTDTQYF
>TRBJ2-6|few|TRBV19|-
TGTGCCAGTAGTGTGAGCGTAGGGGCCAACGTCCTGACTTTC
CASSVSVGANVLTF
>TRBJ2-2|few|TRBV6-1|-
TGTGCCAGCACCCAGCAATCCGAGAACACCGGGGAGCTGTTTTTT
CASTQQSENTGELFF
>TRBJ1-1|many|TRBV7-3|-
TGTGCCAGCAGCTTCCAGGGACCCCTCACTGAAGCTTTCTTT
CASSFQGPLTEAFF
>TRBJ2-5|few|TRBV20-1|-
TGCAGTGCTAGAGGGGGTCCCAGGGAGGAGACCCAGTACTTC
CSARGGPREETQYF
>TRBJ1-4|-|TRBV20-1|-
TGCAGTATAAGGGAATTTGGGCATGAAAAACCGTTTTTT
CSIREFGHEKPFF
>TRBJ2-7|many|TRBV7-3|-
TGTGCCAGCAGCTTAACAAAAGCCTACGAGCAGTACTTC
CASSLTKAYEQYF
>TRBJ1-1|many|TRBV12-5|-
TGTGCTAGTGGATATACTAACACTGAAGCTTTCTTT
CASGYTNTEAFF
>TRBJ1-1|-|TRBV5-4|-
TGTGCCAGCAGCTGGGGGACAAAAAGGAGCACTGAAGCTTTCTTT
CASSWGTKRSTEAFF
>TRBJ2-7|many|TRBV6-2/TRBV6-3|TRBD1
TGTGCCAGCAGACAGGACAGGTACGAGCAGTACTTC
CASRQDRYEQYF
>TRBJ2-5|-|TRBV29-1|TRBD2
TGCAGCGTTGATGGTCTGTCTAGCGGGGGGCAAGAGACCCAGTACTTC
CSVDGLSSGGQETQYF
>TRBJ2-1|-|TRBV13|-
TGTGCCAGCAGCTCTACCCCCAATTTACCCCCTTACAATGAGCAGTTCTTC
CASSSTPNLPPYNEQFF
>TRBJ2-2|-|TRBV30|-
TGTGCCTGGGCCCTCGGCGGGCTGAACACCGGGGAGCTGTTTTTT
CAWALGGLNTGELFF
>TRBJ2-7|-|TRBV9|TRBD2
TGTGCCAGCAGCGTAGCGGGGGGGACGGGGGAGCAGTACTTC
CASSVAGGTGEQYF
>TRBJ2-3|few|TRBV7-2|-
TGTGCCAGCAACCGTCAGGGAAGTGGAGATACGCAGTATTTT
CASNRQGSGDTQYF
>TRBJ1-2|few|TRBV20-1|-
TGCAGTGCTGGAGCGGGGGGGGGCTCCCGCGGCTACACCTTC
CSAGAGGGSRGYTF
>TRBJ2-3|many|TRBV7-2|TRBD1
TGTGCCAGCAGCCGAGACAGGGTAAATGCAGATACGCAGTATTTT
CASSRDRVNADTQYF
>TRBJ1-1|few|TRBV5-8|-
TGTGCCAGCAGCGTGGCCAGTAGGAAAGCTTTCTTT
CASSVASRKAFF
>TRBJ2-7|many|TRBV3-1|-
TGTGCCAGCAGCCAAGGGGACCCACCCTACGAGCAGTACTTC
CASSQGDPPYEQYF
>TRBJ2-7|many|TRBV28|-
TGTGCCAGCAGTTTAAGGGGCGACTACTCCTACGAGCAGTACTTC
CASSLRGDYSYEQYF
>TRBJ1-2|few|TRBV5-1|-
TGCGCCAGCAGCTTGACAACCGACAGACTCTATGGCTACACCTTC
CASSLTTDRLYGYTF
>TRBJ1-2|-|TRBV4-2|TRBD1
TGTGCCAGCACCCAGGACAGGGACACTCTGCCATATGGCTACACCTTC
CASTQDRDTLPYGYTF
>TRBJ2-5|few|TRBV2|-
TGTGCCAGCAGTGAAGTCGGATTGGGGGAGACCCAGTACTTC
CASSEVGLGETQYF
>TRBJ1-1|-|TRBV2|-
TGTGCCAGCAGAGCTTCAAGGGCGATAAACACTGAAGCTTTCTTT
CASRASRAINTEAFF
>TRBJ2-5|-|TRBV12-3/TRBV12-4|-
TGTGCCAGCACCGCTCCGGGCCTAGGCCAAGAGACCCAGTACTTC
CASTAPGLGQETQYF
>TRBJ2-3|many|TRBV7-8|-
TGTGCCAGCAGCTTACGTGGGACTTTCGAGAGAGATACGCAGTATTTT
CASSLRGTFERDTQYF
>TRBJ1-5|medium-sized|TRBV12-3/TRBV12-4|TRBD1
TGTGCCAGCAGTTTAGGGGCAGGGGGAGGGTGGCCCCAGCATTTT
CASSLGAGGGWPQHF
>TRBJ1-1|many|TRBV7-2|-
TGTGCCAGCAGCCTCAGTAGGCCCACTGAAGCTTTCTTT
CASSLSRPTEAFF
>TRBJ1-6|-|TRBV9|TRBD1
TGTGCCAGCAGCCCCGGGGACAGGCGCAATTCACCCCTCCACTTT
CASSPGDRRNSPLHF
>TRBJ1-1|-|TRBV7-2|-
TGTGCCAGCAGCTTAGTGTGGGATGTGAACACTGAAGCTTTCTTT
CASSLVWDVNTEAFF
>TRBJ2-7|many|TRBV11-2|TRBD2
TGTGCCAGCAGCTTAGTCGGGCTAGCGGGAGGGCCAGGCCCTTCCGAGCAGTACTTC
CASSLVGLAGGPGPSEQYF
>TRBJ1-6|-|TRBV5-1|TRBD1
TGCGCCAGCAGCTACCAACAGGGGGGATCACCCCTCCACTTT
CASSYQQGGSPLHF
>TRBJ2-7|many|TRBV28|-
TGTGCCAGCAGTCCCCCGATGAACAGGGTTCTGTACTTC
CASSPPMNRVLYF
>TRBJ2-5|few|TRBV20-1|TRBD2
TGCAGTGTGGCCCTACTAGCGGGAGCGGGGACCCAGTACTTC
CSVALLAGAGTQYF
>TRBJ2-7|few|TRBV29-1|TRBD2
TGCAGCGTTGAAGAGCCGGGACTAGCGGGAGCATACGAGCAGTACTTC
CSVEEPGLAGAYEQYF
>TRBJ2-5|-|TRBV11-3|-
TGTGCCAGCAGCTTAGTGGTTAGCGCCTACCAAGAGACCCAGTACTTC
CASSLVVSAYQETQYF
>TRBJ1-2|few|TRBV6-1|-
TGTGCCAGCAGTGAGTCTGATGGCTACACCTTC
CASSESDGYTF
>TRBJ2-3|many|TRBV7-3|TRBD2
TGTGCCAGCAGCCCTCTAGCGGGACGAGATACGCAGTATTTT
CASSPLAGRDTQYF
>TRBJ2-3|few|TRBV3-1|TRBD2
TGTGCCAGCAGCCCGAGTAGCGGGGCCTTCACAGATACGCAGTATTTT
CASSPSSGAFTDTQYF
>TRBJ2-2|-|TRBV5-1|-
TGCGCCAGCAGCTTTAAATACACCGGGGAGCTGTTTTTT
CASSFKYTGELFF
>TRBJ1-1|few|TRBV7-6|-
TGTGCCAGCAGCTCTGAATTGAAGACAGACGGGGCTTTCTTT
CASSSELKTDGAFF
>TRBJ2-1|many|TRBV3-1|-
TGTGCCAGCAGCCAAGCGGGGGTGAATGAGCAGTTCTTC
CASSQAGVNEQFF
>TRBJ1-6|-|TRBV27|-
TGTGCCGGCAGTTCCAATTCACCCCTCCACTTT
CAGSSNSPLHF
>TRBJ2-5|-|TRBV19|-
TGTGCCAGTAGTATTGAGGCGGGGAATCAAGAGACCCAGTACTTC
CASSIEAGNQETQYF